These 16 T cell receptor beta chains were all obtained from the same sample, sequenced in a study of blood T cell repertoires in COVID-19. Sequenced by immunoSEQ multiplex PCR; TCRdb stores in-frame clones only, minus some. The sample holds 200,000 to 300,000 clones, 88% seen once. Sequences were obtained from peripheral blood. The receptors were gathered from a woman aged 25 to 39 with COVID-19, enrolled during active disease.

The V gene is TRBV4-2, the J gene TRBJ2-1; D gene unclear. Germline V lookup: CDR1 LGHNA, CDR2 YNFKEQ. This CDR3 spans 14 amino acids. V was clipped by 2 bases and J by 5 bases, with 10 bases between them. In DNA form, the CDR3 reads TGTGCCAGCAGCCAATTTGAGGCAGACAATGAGCAGTTCTTC. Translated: CASSQFEADNEQFF.

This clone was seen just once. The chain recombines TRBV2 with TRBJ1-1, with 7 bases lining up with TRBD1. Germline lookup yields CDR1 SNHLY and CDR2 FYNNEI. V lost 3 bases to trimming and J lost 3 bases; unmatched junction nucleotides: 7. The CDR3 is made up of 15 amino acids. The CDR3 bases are TGTGCCAGCAGTGACCGCCGGGACAGCTACACTGAAGCTTTCTTT. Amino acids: CASSDRRDSYTEAFF.

CDR3 amino acids: CASRPGQSSYEQYF. The CDR3 DNA sequence: TGTGCCAGTAGGCCGGGACAAAGTTCCTACGAGCAGTACTTC. The genes are TRBV19 and TRBJ2-7; TRBD1 is a possible D gene (6 bases). There are 14 residues in the CDR3. The germline gives CDR1 LNHDA, CDR2 SQIVND (reference sequence). Trimming pared 6 bases from V and 1 base from J, leaving 13 bases between.

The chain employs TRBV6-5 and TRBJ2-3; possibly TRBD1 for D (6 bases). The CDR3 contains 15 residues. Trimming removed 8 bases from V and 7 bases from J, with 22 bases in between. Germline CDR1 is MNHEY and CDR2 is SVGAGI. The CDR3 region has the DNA TGTGCCAGCCATCCCCCCGGGACACCTAGATATACGCAGTATTTT. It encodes CASHPPGTPRYTQYF.

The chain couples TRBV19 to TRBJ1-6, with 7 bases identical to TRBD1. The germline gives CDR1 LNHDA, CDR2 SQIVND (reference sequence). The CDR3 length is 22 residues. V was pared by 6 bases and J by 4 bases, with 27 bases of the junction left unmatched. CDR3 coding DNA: TGTGCCAGTAGAAAAAAACAGGGGATCCTCGGCGAAAGCTTTAAATATAATTCACCCCTCCACTTT. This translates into CASRKKQGILGESFKYNSPLHF.

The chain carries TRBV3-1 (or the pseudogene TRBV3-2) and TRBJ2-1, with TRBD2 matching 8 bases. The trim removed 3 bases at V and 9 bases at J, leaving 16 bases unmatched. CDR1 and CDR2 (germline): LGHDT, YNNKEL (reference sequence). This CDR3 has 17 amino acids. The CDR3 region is CASSHPRVRGVAAEQFF. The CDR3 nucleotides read TGTGCCAGCAGCCACCCCCGGGTGCGGGGGGTTGCTGCTGAGCAGTTCTTC.

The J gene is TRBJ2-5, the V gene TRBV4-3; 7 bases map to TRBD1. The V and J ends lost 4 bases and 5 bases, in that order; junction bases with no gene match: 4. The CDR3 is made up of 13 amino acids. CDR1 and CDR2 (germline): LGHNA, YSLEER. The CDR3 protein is CASSRAGGETQYF. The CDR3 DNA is TGCGCCAGCAGCCGGGCAGGGGGTGAGACCCAGTACTTC.

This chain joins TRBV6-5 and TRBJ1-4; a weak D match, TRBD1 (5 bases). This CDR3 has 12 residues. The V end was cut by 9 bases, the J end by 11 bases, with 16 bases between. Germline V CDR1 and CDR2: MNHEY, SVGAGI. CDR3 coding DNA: TGTGCCAGTCTCGGGGGGGGGAAGAAACTGTTTTTT. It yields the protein CASLGGGKKLFF.

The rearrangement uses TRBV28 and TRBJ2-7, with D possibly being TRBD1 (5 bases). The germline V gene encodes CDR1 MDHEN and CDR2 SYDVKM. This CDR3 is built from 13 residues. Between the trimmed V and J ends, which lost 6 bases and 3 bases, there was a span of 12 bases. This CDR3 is CASRPDSHYEQYV. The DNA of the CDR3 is TGTGCCAGCAGACCTGACAGTCACTACGAGCAGTACGTC.

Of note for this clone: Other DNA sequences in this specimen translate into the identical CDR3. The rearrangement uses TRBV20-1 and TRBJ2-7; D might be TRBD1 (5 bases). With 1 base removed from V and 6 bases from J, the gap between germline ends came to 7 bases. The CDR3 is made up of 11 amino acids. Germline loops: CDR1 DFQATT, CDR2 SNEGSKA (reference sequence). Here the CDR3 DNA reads TGCAGTGCTAGAGCAGGGCGCGAGCAGTACTTC. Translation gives CSARAGREQYF.

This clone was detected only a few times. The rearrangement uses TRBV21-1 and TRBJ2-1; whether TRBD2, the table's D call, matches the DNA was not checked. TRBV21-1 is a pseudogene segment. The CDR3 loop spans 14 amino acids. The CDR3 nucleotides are TGTGCCAGCAGCACGAGACTAGCGGTTACAGAGCAGTTCTTC. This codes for CASSTRLAVTEQFF.

The CDR3 is CASSLVTSGRTSSYEQYV. The CDR3 nucleotides read TGTGCCAGCAGCTTAGTCACTAGCGGGAGAACCTCATCCTACGAGCAGTACGTC. The chain combines TRBV7-2 with TRBJ2-7; 11 bases are a match to TRBD2. The CDR3 has 18 residues. Trimming cost V 1 base and J 1 base; bases outside gene matches: 9. In germline, CDR1 is SGHTA, CDR2 FQGNSA.

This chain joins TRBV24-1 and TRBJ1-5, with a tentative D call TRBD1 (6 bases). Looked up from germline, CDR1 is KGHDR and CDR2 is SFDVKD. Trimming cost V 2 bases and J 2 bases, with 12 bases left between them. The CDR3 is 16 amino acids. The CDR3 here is CATSDSPQGGNQPQHF. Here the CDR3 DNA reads TGTGCCACCAGTGATTCCCCACAGGGTGGCAATCAGCCCCAGCATTTT.

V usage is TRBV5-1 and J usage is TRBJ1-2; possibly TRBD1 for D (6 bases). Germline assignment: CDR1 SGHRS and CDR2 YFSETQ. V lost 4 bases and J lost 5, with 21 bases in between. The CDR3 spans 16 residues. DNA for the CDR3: TGCGCCAGCAGCCCCGGTCCCCCAGGGGAGATGTATGGCTACACCTTC. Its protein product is CASSPGPPGEMYGYTF.

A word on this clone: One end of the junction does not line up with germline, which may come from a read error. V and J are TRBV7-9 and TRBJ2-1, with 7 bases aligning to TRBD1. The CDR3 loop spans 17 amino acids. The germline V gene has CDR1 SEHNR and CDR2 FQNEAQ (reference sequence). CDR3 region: CASSLVGVGTAYNEQFF. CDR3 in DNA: TGTGCCAGCAGCTTAGTAGGAGTAGGGACAGCCTATAATGAGCAGTTCTTC. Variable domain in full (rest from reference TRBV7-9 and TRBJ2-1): DTGVSQNPRHKITKRGQNVTFRCDPISEHNRLYWYRQTLGQGPEFLTYFQNEAQLEKSRLLSDRFSAERPKGSFSTLEIQRTEQGDSAMYLCASSLVGVGTAYNEQFFGPGTRLTVL.

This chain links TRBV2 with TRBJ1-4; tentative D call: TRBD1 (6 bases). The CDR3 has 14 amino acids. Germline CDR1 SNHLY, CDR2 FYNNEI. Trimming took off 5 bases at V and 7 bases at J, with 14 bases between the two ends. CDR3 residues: CASSTGYLREKLFF. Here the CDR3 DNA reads TGTGCCAGCAGTACAGGGTATTTACGTGAAAAACTGTTTTTT.